This T cell receptor (beta chain) was captured by sequencing in a study of persistence of HIV-infected CD4 T cells. Across the whole study: Multiple blood draws of up to about 180 mL, except two donors with single leukapheresis.

As regards this clone: Its antigen is unknown.

Looked up from germline, CDR1 is SGHTA and CDR2 is FQGTGA. The CDR3 runs 13 residues. Trimming removed 5 bases at V and 4 bases at J, with 9 bases between. This was the immunoSEQ version 4 assay in survey mode. Each sample used up to 1 ug genomic DNA diluted to approximately 10 ng/uL. Data came from immunoSEQ multiplex PCR; TCRdb stores just in-frame clones and leaves some out. The sample yields 35,000 to 50,000 clones, 90% to 95% seen once. This nonspecific control used anti-CD3/anti-CD28 bead stimulation of CD4+ T cells. Sorting selected CD4+ T cells upregulating both CD40 ligand and CD69. Donors had CD4+ T cell counts above 400 cells/uL and were CMV-seropositive. CD8-depleted PBMCs were stimulated about 17 hours with anti-CD28/CD49d costimulation, CD40-blocking antibody and enfuvirtide.

Sequencing used CD4+ T cells sorted from PBMCs after roughly 18-hour stimulation, obtained from a patient who received antiretroviral therapy. The chain carries TRBV7-3 and TRBJ2-1; D ambiguous. This sequence was found in an adult man with HIV who was CMV-seropositive. CDR3 DNA sequence: TGTGCCAGCAGCCAAAACAGTTACAATGAGCAGTTCTTC. It codes for CASSQNSYNEQFF.